This passage covers 24 T cell receptor beta chains from one sample sequenced in a study of T cell responses to AZD1222 COVID-19 vaccine. Clones were read by immunoSEQ multiplex PCR, and TCRdb kept only the in-frame ones, dropping some. Of some 64,000 clones detected, 90% to 95% appear once; the ten largest clones hold roughly 6.7%. Material: peripheral blood, obtained 28 days after the second dose of the MenACWY control vaccine. The receptors were gathered from an adult who received the MenACWY meningococcal vaccine as a control.

J is TRBJ2-1 and V is TRBV20-1; D not resolved. The V gene's germline CDR1 is DFQATT and CDR2 SNEGSKA (reference sequence). V was cut by 6 bases and J by 4 bases, with 7 bases left in between. CDR3 length equals 11 residues. The CDR3 reads CSAASYNEQFF. CDR3 bases: TGCAGTGCGGCGTCTTACAATGAGCAGTTCTTC.

CDR3 coding DNA: TGTGCCAGCAGCGTAGAGGGGAGAGAATCACCCCTCCACTTT. It is translated as CASSVEGRESPLHF. J is TRBJ1-6 and V is TRBV9; TRBD1 might be the D (5 bases). Trimming cost V 0 bases and J 10 bases, with 11 bases left between them. The CDR3 runs to 14 residues. CDR1 is SGDLS, CDR2 YYNGEE, per germline. Full variable domain (outside the CDR3, taken from reference TRBV9 and TRBJ1-6): DSGVTQTPKHLITATGQRVTLRCSPRSGDLSVYWYQQSLDQGLQFLIQYYNGEERAKGNILERFSAQQFPDLHSELNLSSLELGDSALYFCASSVEGRESPLHFGNGTRLTVT.

The CDR3 DNA reads TGTGCCACCAGCACCTGGGGGGCGGGAGGCGATGAGCAGTTCTTC. It translates to CATSTWGAGGDEQFF. The chain couples TRBV15 to TRBJ2-1, with 8 bases matching TRBD2. CDR1 and CDR2 from the germline V gene are LNHNV and YYDKDF (reference sequence). V lost 4 bases to trimming and J lost 8 bases; unmatched junction nucleotides: 10. The CDR3 is made up of 15 amino acids. The whole variable domain, remainder taken from reference TRBV15 and TRBJ2-1, is DAMVIQNPRYQVTQFGKPVTLSCSQTLNHNVMYWYQQKSSQAPKLLFHYYDKDFNNEADTPDNFQSRRPNTSFCFLDIRSPGLGDTAMYLCATSTWGAGGDEQFFGPGTRLTVL.

The gene calls are TRBV12-3 or TRBV12-4 and TRBJ1-1; D gene ambiguous. This CDR3 region has 13 residues. Trimming took off 6 bases at V and 1 base at J, with 9 bases between the two ends. The CDR3 spells CASRPGTNTEAFF. The CDR3 DNA is TGTGCCAGCAGGCCCGGAACGAACACTGAAGCTTTCTTT.

The rearrangement joins TRBV28 to TRBJ1-5, with a weak D call TRBD1 (5 bases). The CDR3 is 15 residues long. Trimming took 1 base from V and 4 from J, leaving 11 bases between them. The germline V gene encodes CDR1 MDHEN and CDR2 SYDVKM. The CDR3 nucleotides read TGTGCCAGCAGTTTATCCAGGGTACGGAATCAGCCCCAGCATTTT. Protein product: CASSLSRVRNQPQHF.

The V gene is TRBV19, the J gene TRBJ2-1; 9 nucleotides align to TRBD2. Trimming removed 7 bases from V and 6 bases from J; junction bases left unmatched: 7. CDR1 is LNHDA, CDR2 SQIVND, per germline (reference sequence). The CDR3 runs to 14 residues. For the CDR3, the DNA is TGTGCCAGTATCGCGACTAGCGGAGGCAATGAGCAGTTCTTC. It translates to CASIATSGGNEQFF.

The rearrangement joins TRBV7-6 to TRBJ2-2; no reliable D call. V lost 2 bases to trimming and J lost 5 bases, with 18 bases between them. The CDR3 consists of 17 residues. CDR1 and CDR2 from the germline V gene are SGHVS and FNYEAQ. CDR3 protein: CASSLTPQGDNTGELFF. Written as DNA, the CDR3 is TGTGCCAGCAGCTTAACGCCCCAAGGAGACAATACCGGGGAGCTGTTTTTT.

The V gene is TRBV7-2, the J gene TRBJ1-3; D gene uncertain. The V and J ends lost 1 base and 5 bases respectively, with 15 bases between them. The CDR3 is 16 residues long. The germline V gene has CDR1 SGHTA and CDR2 FQGNSA. The CDR3 coding sequence is TGTGCCAGCAGCTTAGGTCCGTTAACAAACCGAAACACCATATATTTT. Translation: CASSLGPLTNRNTIYF.

The chain has TRBV6-5 and TRBJ2-2; D call uncertain. The V and J ends lost 8 bases and 3 bases respectively, with 10 bases between them. Germline V gene data show CDR1 as MNHEY and CDR2 as SVGAGI. The CDR3 is 13 residues long. The CDR3 sequence: CASPKGDTGELFF. The CDR3 DNA reads TGTGCCAGCCCAAAAGGCGACACCGGGGAGCTGTTTTTT.

The J gene is TRBJ1-4, the V gene TRBV2, with 9 bases fitting TRBD1. Germline values: CDR1 SNHLY, CDR2 FYNNEI. The CDR3 covers 16 residues. The V segment lost 5 bases and the J segment 5 bases; nucleotides outside the gene matches: 9. The CDR3 nucleotides read TGTGCCAGCAGTCCCGGGACAGGGAATCCGAATGAAAAACTGTTTTTT. Its translation: CASSPGTGNPNEKLFF.

This chain uses TRBV6-5 with TRBJ2-1; no firm D call. Per the germline V gene, CDR1 is MNHEY and CDR2 is SVGAGI. V was cut by 6 bases and J by 0 bases, with 9 bases left in between. This CDR3 region has 14 residues. The CDR3 loop reads CASSTVSSYNEQFF. The CDR3 DNA reads as TGTGCCAGCAGCACAGTCTCCTCCTACAATGAGCAGTTCTTC.

J is TRBJ2-2 and V is TRBV19; D might be TRBD1 or TRBD2, each matching 6 bases. V was clipped by 3 bases and J by 0 bases, with 11 bases between them. The CDR3 has 16 residues. Germline V gene lookup returns CDR1 LNHDA and CDR2 SQIVND (reference sequence). CDR3 amino acids: CASSILGGSNTGELFF. CDR3 DNA sequence: TGTGCCAGTAGTATTTTGGGGGGCTCGAACACCGGGGAGCTGTTTTTT.

The CDR3 loop reads CASSTFYEQYF. CDR3 sequence (DNA): TGTGCCAGCAGTACTTTCTACGAGCAGTACTTC. The J gene is TRBJ2-7, the V gene TRBV6-6, with D unresolved. The ends were cut back, 5 bases at V and 3 bases at J, with 5 bases in the middle. CDR1 is MNHNY and CDR2 is SVGAGI in the germline V gene (reference sequence). The CDR3 is 11 residues long.

The rearrangement uses TRBV12-3 or TRBV12-4 and TRBJ1-1; D is uncertain. V was pared by 1 base and J by 0 bases, with 3 bases between. The CDR3 sequence is 13 residues long. As DNA, the CDR3 is TGTGCCAGCAGTTTAGGTTTGAACACTGAAGCTTTCTTT. The encoded protein is CASSLGLNTEAFF.

The gene calls are TRBV14 and TRBJ2-2; 9 bases are shared with TRBD2. CDR3 length: 15 residues. Trimming took 3 bases from V and 6 from J; bases not matched to a gene: 5. CDR1 SGHDN and CDR2 FVKESK come from the germline V gene. This CDR3 reads CASSHPSGVAGELFF. In DNA, the CDR3 is TGTGCCAGCAGCCACCCTAGCGGGGTCGCCGGGGAGCTGTTTTTT.

The gene calls are TRBV7-2 and TRBJ2-1, with D hard to call. V lost 1 base to trimming and J lost 0 bases, with 10 bases between them. Looked up from germline, CDR1 is SGHTA and CDR2 is FQGNSA. CDR3 size: 16 residues. The CDR3 sequence is CASSLEWRSSYNEQFF. CDR3 in DNA: TGTGCCAGCAGCTTAGAATGGCGGAGCTCCTACAATGAGCAGTTCTTC.

The rearrangement uses TRBV2 and TRBJ2-1, with D maybe TRBD1 (6 bases). Germline V gene data show CDR1 as SNHLY and CDR2 as FYNNEI. Trimming stripped 5 bases from V and 1 base from J, with 9 bases between. The CDR3 consists of 14 residues. CDR3: CASSQGISYNEQFF. In DNA form, the CDR3 reads TGTGCCAGCAGTCAGGGGATTTCCTACAATGAGCAGTTCTTC.

This chain connects TRBV9 to TRBJ1-4; maybe TRBD1 (6 bases). This CDR3 has 15 amino acids. V was clipped by 4 bases and J by 6 bases, with 16 bases between them. CDR1 is SGDLS, CDR2 YYNGEE, per germline. Written as DNA, the CDR3 is TGTGCCAGCAGCCCACGATGGGGGGGCGATGAAAAACTGTTTTTT. It yields the protein CASSPRWGGDEKLFF.

The CDR3 here is CASSYEMFGTRETQYF. The CDR3 DNA sequence: TGTGCCAGCAGTTACGAGATGTTTGGGACGCGAGAGACCCAGTACTTC. The chain carries TRBV6-5 and TRBJ2-5; D may correspond to TRBD1 or TRBD2 (5 bases each). The V gene's germline CDR1 is MNHEY and CDR2 SVGAGI. Between the trimmed V and J ends, which lost 2 bases and 4 bases, there was a span of 17 bases. The CDR3 runs 16 residues.

The V and J genes are TRBV19 and TRBJ1-1, with D unresolved. Trimming removed 8 bases at V and 1 base at J, with 17 bases between. CDR1 is LNHDA, CDR2 SQIVND, per germline (reference sequence). The CDR3 is 15 amino acids. The CDR3 region has the DNA TGTGCCAGTTTGGGAGACCCGGAACCGAACACTGAAGCTTTCTTT. Translation: CASLGDPEPNTEAFF.

The rearrangement uses TRBV18 and TRBJ2-2; the D is unclear. V lost 2 bases, J lost 6 bases, and 7 bases lay in between. This CDR3 has 13 amino acids. In germline, CDR1 is KGHSH, CDR2 LQKENI. This chain's CDR3 is CASSPGMAGELFF. CDR3 DNA sequence: TGTGCCAGCTCACCAGGAATGGCCGGGGAGCTGTTTTTT.

This clone was counted once. The chain employs TRBV28 and TRBJ2-7; TRBD2 matches at 9 bases. Trimming removed 5 bases from V and 4 bases from J; junction bases left unmatched: 9. The CDR3 totals 15 residues. Germline CDR1 is MDHEN and CDR2 is SYDVKM. The DNA of the CDR3 is TGTGCCAGCAGTCCTCCCGGGACTAGCATGTACGAGCAGTACTTC. Protein: CASSPPGTSMYEQYF.

CDR3 in amino acids: CASGTGKQPQHF. The CDR3 DNA is TGTGCCAGCGGGACAGGGAAACAGCCCCAGCATTTT. The chain carries TRBV28 and TRBJ1-5; 9 positions match TRBD1. J lost 7 bases, V lost 8 bases, and 3 bases had no gene match. Germline V gene sequence: CDR1 MDHEN, CDR2 SYDVKM. The CDR3 spans 12 residues.

This clone was observed once. The DNA for the CDR3 is TGTGCCAGCAGCTTGTTGTACGAAAAACTGTTTTTT. As protein: CASSLLYEKLFF. This chain connects TRBV7-2 to TRBJ1-4; D remains ambiguous. Germline CDR1 is SGHTA and CDR2 is FQGNSA. CDR3 size: 12 residues. Trimming took off 3 bases at V and 8 bases at J, with 7 bases between the two ends.